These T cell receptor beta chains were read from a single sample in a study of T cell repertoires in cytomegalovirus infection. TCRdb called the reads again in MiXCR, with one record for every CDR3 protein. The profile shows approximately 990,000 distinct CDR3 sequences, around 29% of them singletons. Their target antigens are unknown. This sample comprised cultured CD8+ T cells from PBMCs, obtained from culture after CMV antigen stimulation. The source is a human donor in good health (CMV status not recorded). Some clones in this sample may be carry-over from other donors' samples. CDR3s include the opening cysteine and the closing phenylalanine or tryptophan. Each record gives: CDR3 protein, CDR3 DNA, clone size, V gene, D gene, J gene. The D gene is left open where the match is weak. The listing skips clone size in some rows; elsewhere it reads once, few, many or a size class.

CDR3: CASSPLAPAYEQYF
DNA: TGCGCCAGCAGCCCCCTGGCGCCCGCCTACGAGCAGTACTTC
size: -
V: TRBV4-1
D: -
J: TRBJ2-7

CDR3: CASSAAGQGFTGELFF
DNA: TGTGCCAGCAGCGCGGCTGGACAGGGGTTCACCGGGGAGCTGTTTTTT
size: few
V: TRBV7-3
D: TRBD1
J: TRBJ2-2

CDR3: CASRQVRDTQYF
DNA: TGTGCCAGCAGACAAGTGAGGGATACGCAGTATTTT
size: few
V: TRBV7-2
D: -
J: TRBJ2-3

CDR3: CASSPYQGQETQYF
DNA: TGTGCCAGCAGTCCCTATCAGGGGCAAGAGACCCAGTACTTC
size: -
V: TRBV28
D: -
J: TRBJ2-5

CDR3: CSARSEGIGSYNEQFF
DNA: TGCAGTGCTAGGTCCGAGGGAATAGGATCCTACAATGAGCAGTTCTTC
size: -
V: TRBV20-1
D: -
J: TRBJ2-1

CDR3: CASSFTFNQAFF
DNA: TGTGCCAGCAGCTTCACCTTCAACCAAGCTTTCTTT
size: few
V: TRBV7-9
D: -
J: TRBJ1-1

CDR3: CASSLAGGVSTF
DNA: TGTGCCAGCAGCTTAGCAGGGGGAGTCTCCACCTTC
size: -
V: TRBV7-9
D: -
J: TRBJ1-2

CDR3: CASSTQGWGTDTQYF
DNA: TGTGCCAGTAGTACACAGGGATGGGGCACAGATACGCAGTATTTT
size: -
V: TRBV19
D: -
J: TRBJ2-3

CDR3: CAISESSYQETQYF
DNA: TGTGCCATCAGTGAGTCGTCATACCAAGAGACCCAGTACTTC
size: many
V: TRBV10-3
D: -
J: TRBJ2-5

CDR3: CASSSLIGANVLTF
DNA: TGTGCCAGCAGTTCTCTTATAGGCGCCAACGTCCTGACTTTC
size: few
V: TRBV6-1
D: -
J: TRBJ2-6

CDR3: CASGFFDDSGAFHDEQFF
DNA: TGTGCTAGTGGTTTCTTCGACGATAGCGGGGCCTTTCACGATGAGCAGTTCTTC
size: -
V: TRBV12-5
D: TRBD2
J: TRBJ2-1

CDR3: CASSYEGPEPEPFTEAFF
DNA: TGTGCCAGCAGTTACGAGGGCCCGGAACCCGAACCCTTCACTGAAGCTTTCTTT
size: few
V: TRBV6-5
D: -
J: TRBJ1-1

CDR3: CASSGDGLSTDTQYF
DNA: TGTGCCAGCAGCGGGGACGGCTTAAGCACAGATACGCAGTATTTT
size: -
V: TRBV7-9
D: -
J: TRBJ2-3

CDR3: CASSYIGSSGYEQYF
DNA: TGTGCCAGCAGTTATATTGGGAGCTCAGGGTACGAGCAGTACTTC
size: few
V: TRBV6-1
D: -
J: TRBJ2-7

CDR3: CASSLPGQGANYGYTF
DNA: TGTGCCAGCAGCTTACCGGGACAGGGTGCCAACTATGGCTACACCTTC
size: -
V: TRBV7-9
D: TRBD1
J: TRBJ1-2

CDR3: CATSDGQGPAASYNEQFF
DNA: TGTGCCACCAGTGATGGACAGGGACCTGCTGCCTCCTACAATGAGCAGTTCTTC
size: once
V: TRBV24-1
D: TRBD1
J: TRBJ2-1

CDR3: CASSERGGPYNEQFF
DNA: TGTGCCAGCAGTGAGAGGGGTGGCCCTTACAATGAGCAGTTCTTC
size: few
V: TRBV6-1
D: -
J: TRBJ2-1

CDR3: CASSVVVTPDTQYF
DNA: TGTGCCAGCAGCGTAGTAGTAACCCCAGATACGCAGTATTTT
size: -
V: TRBV9
D: -
J: TRBJ2-3

CDR3: CASSPGTGVSTGELFF
DNA: TGTGCCAGCAGCCCCGGGACAGGGGTCTCCACCGGGGAGCTGTTTTTT
size: few
V: TRBV7-6
D: TRBD1
J: TRBJ2-2

CDR3: CSATFTGQGPLGKAYEQYF
DNA: TGCAGTGCTACATTCACGGGACAGGGCCCCCTTGGGAAGGCCTACGAGCAGTACTTC
size: -
V: TRBV20-1
D: TRBD1
J: TRBJ2-7

CDR3: CASSVVYRGQDTGELFF
DNA: TGCGCCAGCAGCGTAGTCTACAGGGGGCAGGACACCGGGGAGCTGTTTTTT
size: many
V: TRBV4-1
D: TRBD1
J: TRBJ2-2

CDR3: CATSVHTTDSSYEQYF
DNA: TGTGCCACCAGTGTCCACACCACAGATTCCTCCTACGAGCAGTACTTC
size: few
V: TRBV24-1
D: -
J: TRBJ2-7

CDR3: CASTLGRSNTEAFF
DNA: TGTGCCAGCACCCTAGGGAGGTCCAACACTGAAGCTTTCTTT
size: few
V: TRBV13
D: -
J: TRBJ1-1

CDR3: CASSSRAALQPQHF
DNA: TGTGCCAGCAGTTCCCGGGCCGCTCTTCAGCCCCAGCATTTT
size: few
V: TRBV6-1
D: -
J: TRBJ1-5

CDR3: CASSLEEGEWSEKLFF
DNA: TGTGCCAGCAGCTTAGAGGAGGGGGAATGGAGTGAAAAACTGTTTTTT
size: -
V: TRBV7-4
D: -
J: TRBJ1-4

CDR3: CASSSGDRTYEQYF
DNA: TGTGCCAGCTCATCGGGGGACAGGACCTACGAGCAGTACTTC
size: -
V: TRBV18
D: TRBD1
J: TRBJ2-7

CDR3: CASSLAREGEAFF
DNA: TGTGCCAGCAGCTTAGCCAGGGAGGGTGAAGCTTTCTTT
size: -
V: TRBV7-9
D: -
J: TRBJ1-1

CDR3: CASSQDWDVNSPLHF
DNA: TGTGCCAGCAGCCAAGATTGGGACGTGAATTCACCCCTCCACTTT
size: many
V: TRBV3-1
D: -
J: TRBJ1-6

CDR3: CSVDRSWGTEAFF
DNA: TGCAGCGTGGACAGGTCTTGGGGCACTGAAGCTTTCTTT
size: few
V: TRBV29-1
D: TRBD1
J: TRBJ1-1

CDR3: CASSSVGIGQFF
DNA: TGTGCCAGCAGCTCCGTGGGTATCGGGCAGTTCTTC
size: many
V: TRBV7-8
D: -
J: TRBJ2-1

CDR3: CASTTLGGLKETQYF
DNA: TGTGCCAGCACCACCTTAGGGGGGCTTAAAGAGACCCAGTACTTC
size: few
V: TRBV7-8
D: -
J: TRBJ2-5

CDR3: CASSYSLDSDTQYF
DNA: TGTGCCAGCAGTTACTCCCTAGATTCAGATACGCAGTATTTT
size: -
V: TRBV6-6
D: -
J: TRBJ2-3

CDR3: CASSVDRGGYEQYF
DNA: TGTGCCAGCAGCGTTGACAGGGGTGGCTACGAGCAGTACTTC
size: many
V: TRBV7-8
D: TRBD1
J: TRBJ2-7

CDR3: CASSHRRRRWSGYTF
DNA: TGTGCCAGCAGCCACAGGAGACGGCGTTGGAGTGGCTACACCTTC
size: few
V: TRBV7-2
D: -
J: TRBJ1-2

CDR3: CASSLSRGGEAFF
DNA: TGTGCCAGCAGTTTATCAAGGGGTGGTGAAGCTTTCTTT
size: -
V: TRBV27
D: -
J: TRBJ1-1

CDR3: CASSDERGTEAFF
DNA: TGCGCCAGCAGCGATGAGCGGGGGACTGAAGCTTTCTTT
size: -
V: TRBV5-1
D: -
J: TRBJ1-1

CDR3: CASSLEGLGGQREQYF
DNA: TGTGCCAGCAGTTTAGAGGGACTTGGGGGGCAACGCGAGCAGTACTTC
size: few
V: TRBV27
D: -
J: TRBJ2-7

CDR3: CASSLVPRQTQYF
DNA: TGTGCCAGTAGTCTCGTTCCCAGGCAGACGCAGTATTTT
size: few
V: TRBV19
D: -
J: TRBJ2-3

CDR3: CASSPPRGRTTGELFF
DNA: TGTGCCAGCTCCCCCCCCCGTGGACGGACTACCGGGGAGCTGTTTTTT
size: few
V: TRBV7-9
D: -
J: TRBJ2-2

CDR3: CATRHRMNTEAFF
DNA: TGTGCCACCAGGCACAGAATGAACACTGAAGCTTTCTTT
size: few
V: TRBV24-1
D: -
J: TRBJ1-1

CDR3: CASRSPGLAGGRRETQYF
DNA: TGTGCCAGCAGAAGCCCGGGACTAGCGGGGGGACGGAGGGAGACCCAGTACTTC
size: few
V: TRBV6-6
D: TRBD2
J: TRBJ2-5

CDR3: CASSSPRAYNSPLHF
DNA: TGTGCCAGCAGCTCCCCCAGGGCTTATAATTCACCCCTCCACTTT
size: many
V: TRBV7-2
D: -
J: TRBJ1-6

CDR3: CASSVGYNEQFF
DNA: TGTGCCAGTAGTGTTGGTTACAATGAGCAGTTCTTC
size: few
V: TRBV19
D: -
J: TRBJ2-1

CDR3: CASIGLPDRATDTQYF
DNA: TGTGCCAGCATAGGTCTCCCTGACAGGGCCACAGATACGCAGTATTTT
size: few
V: TRBV6-6
D: TRBD1
J: TRBJ2-3

CDR3: CSGLWGKETQYF
DNA: TGCAGCGGGCTGTGGGGAAAAGAGACCCAGTACTTC
size: -
V: TRBV29-1
D: -
J: TRBJ2-5

CDR3: CASSVGSGVGYEQFF
DNA: TGTGCCAGCAGCGTAGGTAGCGGGGTGGGTTATGAGCAGTTCTTC
size: few
V: TRBV9
D: TRBD2
J: TRBJ2-1

CDR3: CASSQDILTSGGGPRNEQFF
DNA: TGTGCCAGCAGCCAAGATATCCTGACTAGCGGGGGGGGCCCTCGAAATGAGCAGTTCTTC
size: -
V: TRBV3-1
D: TRBD2
J: TRBJ2-1

CDR3: CATSDRGLAYNEQFF
DNA: TGTGCCACCAGTGACAGAGGACTAGCCTACAATGAGCAGTTCTTC
size: -
V: TRBV24-1
D: TRBD2
J: TRBJ2-1

CDR3: CAISAGQLNQPQHF
DNA: TGTGCCATCAGTGCGGGACAGCTCAATCAGCCCCAGCATTTT
size: many
V: TRBV10-3
D: TRBD1
J: TRBJ1-5

CDR3: CASSLNRDGAFF
DNA: TGTGCCAGCAGTTTGAATAGGGACGGGGCTTTCTTT
size: few
V: TRBV12-3/TRBV12-4
D: -
J: TRBJ1-1

CDR3: CASSLARGATNEKLFF
DNA: TGTGCCAGCAGCTTGGCTAGGGGTGCAACTAATGAAAAACTGTTTTTT
size: few
V: TRBV5-6
D: -
J: TRBJ1-4

CDR3: CASSEGLAGAIQETQYF
DNA: TGTGCCAGCAGTGAGGGACTAGCGGGGGCCATCCAAGAGACCCAGTACTTC
size: few
V: TRBV2
D: TRBD2
J: TRBJ2-5

CDR3: CAGSLYHNEQFF
DNA: TGTGCCGGCAGCTTATACCACAATGAGCAGTTCTTC
size: -
V: TRBV7-6
D: -
J: TRBJ2-1

CDR3: CAIRSGTGELFF
DNA: TGTGCCATCCGAAGCGGCACCGGGGAGCTGTTTTTT
size: few
V: TRBV10-3
D: -
J: TRBJ2-2

CDR3: CASAGTATNEKLFF
DNA: TGTGCCAGCGCGGGGACAGCAACTAATGAAAAACTGTTTTTT
size: -
V: TRBV10-3
D: TRBD1
J: TRBJ1-4

CDR3: CASSPWTGNYGYTF
DNA: TGTGCCAGCAGTCCTTGGACAGGCAACTATGGCTACACCTTC
size: few
V: TRBV6-1
D: TRBD1
J: TRBJ1-2

CDR3: CASSYGTGYQETQYF
DNA: TGTGCCAGCAGCTACGGGACAGGGTATCAAGAGACCCAGTACTTC
size: few
V: TRBV6-1
D: TRBD1
J: TRBJ2-5

CDR3: CASSEWDRSNTGELFF
DNA: TGTGCCAGCAGTGAGTGGGACAGGTCGAACACCGGGGAGCTGTTTTTT
size: many
V: TRBV6-1
D: TRBD1
J: TRBJ2-2

CDR3: CTSSLAPQGDEQFF
DNA: TGTACCAGCAGCTTAGCTCCCCAGGGGGATGAGCAGTTCTTC
size: -
V: TRBV7-6
D: TRBD1
J: TRBJ2-1